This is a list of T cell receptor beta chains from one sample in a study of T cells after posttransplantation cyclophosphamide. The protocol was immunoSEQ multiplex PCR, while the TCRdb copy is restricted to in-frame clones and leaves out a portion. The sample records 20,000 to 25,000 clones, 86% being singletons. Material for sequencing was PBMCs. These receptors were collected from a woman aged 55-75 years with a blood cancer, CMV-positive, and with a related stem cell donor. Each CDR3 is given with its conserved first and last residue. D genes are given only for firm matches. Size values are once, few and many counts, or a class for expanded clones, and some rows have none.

CDR3 protein: CASRGLQVSYNEQFF
CDR3 DNA: TGTGCCAGCAGGGGTCTACAGGTGTCCTACAATGAGCAGTTCTTC
D gene: .
J gene: TRBJ2-1
CDR3 length: 15
clone size: .
V gene: TRBV2

CDR3 protein: CASSLDRSTNEKLFF
CDR3 DNA: TGTGCCAGCAGCCTTGACAGGTCAACTAATGAAAAACTGTTTTTT
D gene: .
J gene: TRBJ1-4
CDR3 length: 15
clone size: .
V gene: TRBV7-2

CDR3 protein: CASTSIGGFFGPGGAEQFF
CDR3 DNA: TGTGCCAGTACCAGTATAGGGGGCTTCTTCGGTCCGGGTGGTGCTGAGCAGTTCTTC
D gene: TRBD1
J gene: TRBJ2-1
CDR3 length: 19
clone size: .
V gene: TRBV19

CDR3 protein: CASSETGQGDYGYTF
CDR3 DNA: TGTGCCAGCAGTGAAACAGGGCAAGGGGACTATGGCTACACCTTC
D gene: .
J gene: TRBJ1-2
CDR3 length: 15
clone size: .
V gene: TRBV6-1

CDR3 protein: CASSPPGSAYEQYF
CDR3 DNA: TGTGCCAGCAGCCCACCTGGGAGTGCCTACGAGCAGTACTTC
D gene: .
J gene: TRBJ2-7
CDR3 length: 14
clone size: .
V gene: TRBV7-9

CDR3 protein: CASSPGLAGGGEQYF
CDR3 DNA: TGTGCCAGCAGTCCGGGACTAGCGGGAGGGGGGGAGCAGTACTTC
D gene: TRBD2
J gene: TRBJ2-7
CDR3 length: 15
clone size: few
V gene: TRBV6-6

CDR3 protein: CASSITGGGTEAFF
CDR3 DNA: TGTGCCAGTAGTATTACAGGGGGGGGTACTGAAGCTTTCTTT
D gene: TRBD1
J gene: TRBJ1-1
CDR3 length: 14
clone size: few
V gene: TRBV19

CDR3 protein: CASSSKQGAGNTEAFF
CDR3 DNA: TGTGCCAGCAGCTCCAAACAGGGGGCGGGAAACACTGAAGCTTTCTTT
D gene: TRBD1
J gene: TRBJ1-1
CDR3 length: 16
clone size: .
V gene: TRBV11-1

CDR3 protein: CASSPGQGEKLFF
CDR3 DNA: TGTGCCAGCAGCCCGGGACAAGGAGAAAAACTGTTTTTT
D gene: .
J gene: TRBJ1-4
CDR3 length: 13
clone size: .
V gene: TRBV7-2

CDR3 protein: CASSFRGRGQGYGYTF
CDR3 DNA: TGCGCCAGCAGCTTTCGAGGTCGGGGACAGGGCTATGGCTACACCTTC
D gene: TRBD1
J gene: TRBJ1-2
CDR3 length: 16
clone size: .
V gene: TRBV5-1

CDR3 protein: CASSGTGTSGLGEQFF
CDR3 DNA: TGCGCCAGCAGTGGGACCGGGACTAGCGGTTTAGGTGAGCAGTTCTTC
D gene: TRBD2
J gene: TRBJ2-1
CDR3 length: 16
clone size: .
V gene: TRBV10-1

CDR3 protein: CASSYSFAGGGETQYF
CDR3 DNA: TGTGCCAGCAGTTACTCGTTTGCGGGAGGGGGGGAGACCCAGTACTTC
D gene: TRBD2
J gene: TRBJ2-5
CDR3 length: 16
clone size: .
V gene: TRBV6-5

CDR3 protein: CASSPQNNEQFF
CDR3 DNA: TGTGCCAGCTCACCCCAGAACAATGAGCAGTTCTTC
D gene: .
J gene: TRBJ2-1
CDR3 length: 12
clone size: .
V gene: TRBV18

CDR3 protein: CASSQEARSGNTIYF
CDR3 DNA: TGTGCCAGCAGCCAAGAAGCGCGGTCTGGAAACACCATATATTTT
D gene: .
J gene: TRBJ1-3
CDR3 length: 15
clone size: few
V gene: TRBV4-2

CDR3 protein: CASTGPGQPQHF
CDR3 DNA: TGTGCCAGCACTGGACCGGGGCAGCCCCAGCATTTT
D gene: .
J gene: TRBJ1-5
CDR3 length: 12
clone size: once
V gene: TRBV6-5

CDR3 protein: CASSLDGASVPRVQFF
CDR3 DNA: TGTGCCAGCAGCTTAGATGGGGCTAGCGTCCCTCGGGTTCAGTTCTTC
D gene: .
J gene: TRBJ2-1
CDR3 length: 16
clone size: .
V gene: TRBV7-2

CDR3 protein: CASSYLDRANEKLFF
CDR3 DNA: TGTGCCAGCAGTTACCTTGACAGGGCGAATGAAAAACTGTTTTTT
D gene: TRBD1
J gene: TRBJ1-4
CDR3 length: 15
clone size: .
V gene: TRBV6-5

CDR3 protein: CASSLGTGSGSDTQYF
CDR3 DNA: TGCGCCAGCAGCTTGGGGACCGGGAGCGGCTCAGATACGCAGTATTTT
D gene: .
J gene: TRBJ2-3
CDR3 length: 16
clone size: .
V gene: TRBV5-1

CDR3 protein: CASTATGGGGGYTF
CDR3 DNA: TGTGCCAGCACTGCGACAGGGGGCGGCGGTGGCTACACCTTC
D gene: TRBD1
J gene: TRBJ1-2
CDR3 length: 14
clone size: .
V gene: TRBV6-1

CDR3 protein: CASSEALLSGQGYEQYF
CDR3 DNA: TGTGCCAGCAGTGAAGCGCTTCTTTCAGGACAGGGCTACGAGCAGTACTTC
D gene: TRBD1
J gene: TRBJ2-7
CDR3 length: 17
clone size: .
V gene: TRBV2

CDR3 protein: CASSQGLIPTGTRVNEQFF
CDR3 DNA: TGCGCCAGCAGCCAAGGCCTTATTCCGACAGGGACTAGGGTTAATGAGCAGTTCTTC
D gene: .
J gene: TRBJ2-1
CDR3 length: 19
clone size: few
V gene: TRBV4-1

CDR3 protein: CASSEAWTSEYQETQYF
CDR3 DNA: TGTGCCAGCAGTGAAGCCTGGACTAGCGAGTACCAAGAGACCCAGTACTTC
D gene: TRBD2
J gene: TRBJ2-5
CDR3 length: 17
clone size: .
V gene: TRBV2

CDR3 protein: CASSGPGQGSETQYF
CDR3 DNA: TGTGCCAGCAGTGGGCCGGGACAGGGTTCCGAGACCCAGTACTTC
D gene: TRBD1
J gene: TRBJ2-5
CDR3 length: 15
clone size: .
V gene: TRBV27

CDR3 protein: CASSIDGADTQYF
CDR3 DNA: TGTGCCAGTAGTATAGATGGAGCAGATACGCAGTATTTT
D gene: .
J gene: TRBJ2-3
CDR3 length: 13
clone size: .
V gene: TRBV19

CDR3 protein: CASRDRGNQPQHF
CDR3 DNA: TGTGCCAGCAGAGACAGAGGCAATCAGCCCCAGCATTTT
D gene: .
J gene: TRBJ1-5
CDR3 length: 13
clone size: few
V gene: TRBV6-1

CDR3 protein: CASREFVGGDEQYF
CDR3 DNA: TGTGCCAGCAGGGAATTTGTGGGGGGGGACGAGCAGTACTTC
D gene: TRBD2
J gene: TRBJ2-7
CDR3 length: 14
clone size: .
V gene: TRBV7-6

CDR3 protein: CASSFSGTHPDTQYF
CDR3 DNA: TGTGCCAGCAGTTTTAGCGGGACGCATCCAGATACGCAGTATTTT
D gene: TRBD2
J gene: TRBJ2-3
CDR3 length: 15
clone size: .
V gene: TRBV27

CDR3 protein: CASSSIDKYEQYF
CDR3 DNA: TGTGCCAGCAGCTCAATAGACAAGTACGAGCAGTACTTC
D gene: .
J gene: TRBJ2-7
CDR3 length: 13
clone size: once
V gene: TRBV7-9

CDR3 protein: CASSAAPQGNTEAFF
CDR3 DNA: TGTGCCAGCAGCGCTGCTCCACAGGGGAACACTGAAGCTTTCTTT
D gene: .
J gene: TRBJ1-1
CDR3 length: 15
clone size: .
V gene: TRBV7-9

CDR3 protein: CASYWGGLAGQETQYF
CDR3 DNA: TGCGCCAGCTACTGGGGGGGACTAGCGGGCCAAGAGACCCAGTACTTC
D gene: TRBD2
J gene: TRBJ2-5
CDR3 length: 16
clone size: .
V gene: TRBV5-1

CDR3 protein: CASRTGGENYGYTF
CDR3 DNA: TGTGCCAGCAGAACAGGGGGCGAGAACTATGGCTACACCTTC
D gene: TRBD1
J gene: TRBJ1-2
CDR3 length: 14
clone size: .
V gene: TRBV6-1

CDR3 protein: CASSLRQLEEHF
CDR3 DNA: TGTGCCAGCAGTTTACGGCAGCTAGAAGAACACTTT
D gene: .
J gene: TRBJ1-6
CDR3 length: 12
clone size: .
V gene: TRBV28

CDR3 protein: CASSWTSGGVNEQFF
CDR3 DNA: TGTGCCAGCAGCTGGACTAGCGGGGGCGTCAATGAGCAGTTCTTC
D gene: TRBD2
J gene: TRBJ2-1
CDR3 length: 15
clone size: once
V gene: TRBV7-6

CDR3 protein: CASGRDMNTEAFF
CDR3 DNA: TGTGCCAGCGGCCGGGACATGAACACTGAAGCTTTCTTT
D gene: .
J gene: TRBJ1-1
CDR3 length: 13
clone size: medium-sized
V gene: TRBV2

CDR3 protein: CASGFGGNTIYF
CDR3 DNA: TGTGCTAGTGGTTTTGGGGGGAACACCATATATTTT
D gene: .
J gene: TRBJ1-3
CDR3 length: 12
clone size: few
V gene: TRBV12-5

CDR3 protein: CASSPSRGQETQYF
CDR3 DNA: TGTGCCAGCTCACCATCGCGGGGCCAAGAGACCCAGTACTTC
D gene: .
J gene: TRBJ2-5
CDR3 length: 14
clone size: .
V gene: TRBV18

CDR3 protein: CASSFGGGNEKLFF
CDR3 DNA: TGTGCCAGCAGCTTCGGGGGAGGTAATGAAAAACTGTTTTTT
D gene: .
J gene: TRBJ1-4
CDR3 length: 14
clone size: medium-sized
V gene: TRBV7-9

CDR3 protein: CASSLAGGQGSGANVLTF
CDR3 DNA: TGTGCCAGCAGCTTGGCGGGGGGACAGGGCTCTGGGGCCAACGTCCTGACTTTC
D gene: .
J gene: TRBJ2-6
CDR3 length: 18
clone size: .
V gene: TRBV11-1

CDR3 protein: CASSPDRDEQYF
CDR3 DNA: TGTGCCAGCAGCCCCGACAGAGACGAGCAGTACTTC
D gene: .
J gene: TRBJ2-7
CDR3 length: 12
clone size: .
V gene: TRBV11-1

CDR3 protein: CASSYGDSDYEQYF
CDR3 DNA: TGTGCCAGCAGTTACGGGGACAGTGACTACGAGCAGTACTTC
D gene: TRBD1
J gene: TRBJ2-7
CDR3 length: 14
clone size: .
V gene: TRBV6-7

CDR3 protein: CASRGAGGNTIYF
CDR3 DNA: TGCGCCAGCAGAGGGGCCGGAGGAAACACCATATATTTT
D gene: .
J gene: TRBJ1-3
CDR3 length: 13
clone size: .
V gene: TRBV5-1

CDR3 protein: CAWTQRGGELHNEQFF
CDR3 DNA: TGTGCCTGGACCCAGAGGGGGGGGGAGCTACACAATGAGCAGTTCTTC
D gene: .
J gene: TRBJ2-1
CDR3 length: 16
clone size: .
V gene: TRBV30